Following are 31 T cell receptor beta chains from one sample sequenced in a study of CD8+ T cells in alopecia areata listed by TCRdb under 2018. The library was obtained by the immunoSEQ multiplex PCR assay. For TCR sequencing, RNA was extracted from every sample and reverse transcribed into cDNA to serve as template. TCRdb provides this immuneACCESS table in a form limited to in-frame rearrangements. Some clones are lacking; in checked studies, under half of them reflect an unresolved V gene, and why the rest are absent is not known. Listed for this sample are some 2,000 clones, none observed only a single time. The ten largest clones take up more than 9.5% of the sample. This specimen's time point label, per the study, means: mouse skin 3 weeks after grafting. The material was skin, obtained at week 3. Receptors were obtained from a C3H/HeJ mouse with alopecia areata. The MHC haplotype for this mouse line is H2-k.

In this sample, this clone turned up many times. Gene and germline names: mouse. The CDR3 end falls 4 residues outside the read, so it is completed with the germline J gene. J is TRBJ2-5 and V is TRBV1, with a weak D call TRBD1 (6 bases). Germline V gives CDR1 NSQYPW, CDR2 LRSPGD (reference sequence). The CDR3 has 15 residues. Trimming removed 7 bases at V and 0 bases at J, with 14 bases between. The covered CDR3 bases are TGCACCTGCACCAGGGACAATCTTAACCAAGAC. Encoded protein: CTCTRDNLNQD. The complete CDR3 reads CTCTRDNLNQDTQYF. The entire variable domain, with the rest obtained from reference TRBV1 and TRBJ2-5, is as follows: VTLLEQNPRWRLVPRGQAVNLRCILKNSQYPWMSWYQQDLQKQLQWLFTLRSPGDKEVKSLPGADYLATRVTDTELRLQVANMSQGRTLYCTCTRDNLNQDTQYFGPGTRLLVL.

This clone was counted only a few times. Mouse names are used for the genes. The CDR3 bases that were read are TGTGCCAGCAGCCACCTCGGGACTGGGGGGAACTATGCT. As protein: CASSHLGTGGNYA. The CDR3 as a whole reads CASSHLGTGGNYAEQFF. The V gene is TRBV5, the J gene TRBJ2-1, with TRBD2 identical over 12 bases. The read gets to within 4 residues of the CDR3 end, and the germline J gene fills in the rest. V shed 3 bases, J shed 1 base, and the junction held 4 bases outside the gene matches. CDR3 length: 17 residues. In germline, CDR1 is LGHNA, CDR2 YNLKQL (reference sequence).

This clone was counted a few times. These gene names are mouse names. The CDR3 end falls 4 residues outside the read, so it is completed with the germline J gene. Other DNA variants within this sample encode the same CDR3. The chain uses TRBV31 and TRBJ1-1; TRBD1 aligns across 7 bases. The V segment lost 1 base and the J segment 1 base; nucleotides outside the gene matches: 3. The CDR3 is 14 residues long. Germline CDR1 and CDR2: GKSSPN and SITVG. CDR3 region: CAWSPDRVNTEVFF. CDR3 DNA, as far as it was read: TGTGCCTGGAGTCCCGACAGGGTAAACACA.

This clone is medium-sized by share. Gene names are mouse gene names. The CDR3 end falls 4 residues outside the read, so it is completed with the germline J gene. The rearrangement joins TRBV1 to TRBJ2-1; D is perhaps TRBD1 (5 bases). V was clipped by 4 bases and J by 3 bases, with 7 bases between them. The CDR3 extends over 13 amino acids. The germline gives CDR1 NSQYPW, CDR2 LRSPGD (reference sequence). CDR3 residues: CTCSGRVYAEQFF. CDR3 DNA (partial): TGCACCTGCAGTGGCAGGGTCTATGCT.

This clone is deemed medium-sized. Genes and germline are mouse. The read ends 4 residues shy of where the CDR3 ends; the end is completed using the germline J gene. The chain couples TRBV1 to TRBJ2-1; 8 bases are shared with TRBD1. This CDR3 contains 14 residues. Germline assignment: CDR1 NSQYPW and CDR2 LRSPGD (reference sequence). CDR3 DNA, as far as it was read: TGCACCTGCAGTGCACAGGGGGCGAAGGCT. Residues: CTCSAQGAKA. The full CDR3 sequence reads CTCSAQGAKAEQFF.

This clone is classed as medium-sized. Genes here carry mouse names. The sequenced part of the CDR3 DNA is TGTGCCAGCGGTGAGACAGTCACA. Amino acid sequence: CASGETVT. The CDR3, in full, reads CASGETVTEVFF. The chain carries TRBV13-2 and TRBJ1-1, with D tentatively TRBD1 (5 bases). Read coverage stops 4 residues before the CDR3 terminus; the germline J gene supplies the remainder. Germline-derived CDR1 and CDR2 are NNHNN and SYGAGS (reference sequence). The CDR3 loop spans 12 amino acids. Deletions cut 2 bases from V and 4 bases from J, with 6 bases between.

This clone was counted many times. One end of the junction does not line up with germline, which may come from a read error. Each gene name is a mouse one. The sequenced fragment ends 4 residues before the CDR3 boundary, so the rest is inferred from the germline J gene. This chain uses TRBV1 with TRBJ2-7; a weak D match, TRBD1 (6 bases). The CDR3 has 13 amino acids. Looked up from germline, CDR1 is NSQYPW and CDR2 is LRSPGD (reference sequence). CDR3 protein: CTRSPRDIYEQYF. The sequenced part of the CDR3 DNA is TGCACCCGCAGCCCTCGGGACATCTAT.

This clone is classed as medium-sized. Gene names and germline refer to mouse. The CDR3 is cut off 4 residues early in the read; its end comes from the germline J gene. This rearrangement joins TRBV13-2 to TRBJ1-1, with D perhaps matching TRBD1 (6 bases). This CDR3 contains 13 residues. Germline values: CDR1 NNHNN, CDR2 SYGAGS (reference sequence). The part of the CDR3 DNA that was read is TGTGCCAGCGGTTCGGGGGGGGCGAGA. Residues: CASGSGGAR. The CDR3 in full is CASGSGGAREVFF.

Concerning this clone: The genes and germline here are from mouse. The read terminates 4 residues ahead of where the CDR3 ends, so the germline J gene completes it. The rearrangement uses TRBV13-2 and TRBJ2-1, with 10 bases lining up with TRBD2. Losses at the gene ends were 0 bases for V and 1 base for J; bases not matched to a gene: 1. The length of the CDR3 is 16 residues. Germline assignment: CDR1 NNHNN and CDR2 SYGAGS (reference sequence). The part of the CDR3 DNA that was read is TGTGCCAGCGGTGATGACTGGGGGGGGAACTATGCT. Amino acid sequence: CASGDDWGGNYA. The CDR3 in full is CASGDDWGGNYAEQFF.

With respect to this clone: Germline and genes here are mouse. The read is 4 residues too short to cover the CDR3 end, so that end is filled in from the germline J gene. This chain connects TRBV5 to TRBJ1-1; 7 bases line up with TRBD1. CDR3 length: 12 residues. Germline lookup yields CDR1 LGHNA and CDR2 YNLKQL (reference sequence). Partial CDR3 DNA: TGTGCCAGCAGCCGCCGGGACAGA. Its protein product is CASSRRDR. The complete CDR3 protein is CASSRRDREVFF.

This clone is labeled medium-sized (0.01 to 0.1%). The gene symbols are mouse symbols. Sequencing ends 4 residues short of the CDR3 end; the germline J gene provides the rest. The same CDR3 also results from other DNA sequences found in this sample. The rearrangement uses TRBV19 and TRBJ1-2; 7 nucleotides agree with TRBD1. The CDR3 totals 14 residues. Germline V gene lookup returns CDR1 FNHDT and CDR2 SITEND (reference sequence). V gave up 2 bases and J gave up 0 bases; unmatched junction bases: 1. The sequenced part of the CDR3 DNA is TGTGCCAGCAGTATCGACAGGGCAAACTCC. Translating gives CASSIDRANS. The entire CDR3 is CASSIDRANSDYTF.

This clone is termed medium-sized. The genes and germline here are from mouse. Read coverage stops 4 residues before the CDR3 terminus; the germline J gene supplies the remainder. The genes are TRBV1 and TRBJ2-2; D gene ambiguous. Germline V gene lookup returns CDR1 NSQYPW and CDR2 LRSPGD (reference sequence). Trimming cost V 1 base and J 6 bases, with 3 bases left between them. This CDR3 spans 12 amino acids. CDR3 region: CTCSAGAGQLYF. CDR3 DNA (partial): TGCACCTGCAGTGCAGGGGCCGGG. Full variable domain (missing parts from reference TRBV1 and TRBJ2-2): VTLLEQNPRWRLVPRGQAVNLRCILKNSQYPWMSWYQQDLQKQLQWLFTLRSPGDKEVKSLPGADYLATRVTDTELRLQVANMSQGRTLYCTCSAGAGQLYFGEGSKLTVL.

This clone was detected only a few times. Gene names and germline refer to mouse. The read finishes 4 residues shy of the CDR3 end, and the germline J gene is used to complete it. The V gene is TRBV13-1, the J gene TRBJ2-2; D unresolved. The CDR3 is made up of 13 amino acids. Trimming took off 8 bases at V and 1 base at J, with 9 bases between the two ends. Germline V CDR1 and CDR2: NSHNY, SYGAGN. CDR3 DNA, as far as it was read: TGTGCCAGTCTCGACAAAAACACCGGG. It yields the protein CASLDKNTG. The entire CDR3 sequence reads CASLDKNTGQLYF.

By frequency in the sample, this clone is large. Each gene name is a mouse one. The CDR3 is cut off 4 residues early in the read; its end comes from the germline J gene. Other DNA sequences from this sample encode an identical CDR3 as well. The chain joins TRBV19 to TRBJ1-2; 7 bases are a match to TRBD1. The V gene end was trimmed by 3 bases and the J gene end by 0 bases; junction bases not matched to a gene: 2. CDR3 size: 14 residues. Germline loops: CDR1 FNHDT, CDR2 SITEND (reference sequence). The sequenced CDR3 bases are TGTGCCAGCAGTAGGGACAGTGCAAACTCC. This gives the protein CASSRDSANS. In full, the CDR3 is CASSRDSANSDYTF.

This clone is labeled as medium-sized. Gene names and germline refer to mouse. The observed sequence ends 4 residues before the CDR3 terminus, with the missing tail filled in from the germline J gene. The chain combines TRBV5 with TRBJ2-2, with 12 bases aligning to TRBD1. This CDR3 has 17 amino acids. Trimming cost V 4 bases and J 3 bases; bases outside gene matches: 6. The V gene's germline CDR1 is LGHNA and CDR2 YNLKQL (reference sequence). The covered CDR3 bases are TGTGCCAGCAGCCGTCCGGGACAGGGGGCGCACACCGGG. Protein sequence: CASSRPGQGAHTG. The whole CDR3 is CASSRPGQGAHTGQLYF.

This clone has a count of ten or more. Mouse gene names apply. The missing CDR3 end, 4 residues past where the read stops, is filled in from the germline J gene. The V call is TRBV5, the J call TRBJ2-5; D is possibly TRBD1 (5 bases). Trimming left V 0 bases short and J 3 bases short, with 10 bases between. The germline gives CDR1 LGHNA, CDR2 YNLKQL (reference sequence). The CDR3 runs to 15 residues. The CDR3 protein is CASSQDEGSQDTQYF. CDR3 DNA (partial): TGTGCCAGCAGCCAAGACGAGGGGAGTCAAGAC.

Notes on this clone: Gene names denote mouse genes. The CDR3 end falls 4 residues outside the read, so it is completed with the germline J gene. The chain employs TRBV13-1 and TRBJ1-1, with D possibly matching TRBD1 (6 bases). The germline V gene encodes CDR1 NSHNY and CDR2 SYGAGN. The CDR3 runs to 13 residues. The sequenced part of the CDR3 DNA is TGTGCCAGCAGTGATGTTGGGGGGCCA. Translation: CASSDVGGP. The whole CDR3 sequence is CASSDVGGPEVFF.

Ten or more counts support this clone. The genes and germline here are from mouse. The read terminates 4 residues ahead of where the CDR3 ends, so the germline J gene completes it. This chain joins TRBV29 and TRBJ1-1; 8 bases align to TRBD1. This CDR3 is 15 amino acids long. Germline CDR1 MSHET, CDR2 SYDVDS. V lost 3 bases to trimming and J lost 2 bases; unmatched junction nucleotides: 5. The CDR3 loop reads CASSFPTGDNTEVFF. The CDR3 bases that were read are TGTGCTAGCAGTTTCCCGACAGGGGACAACACA. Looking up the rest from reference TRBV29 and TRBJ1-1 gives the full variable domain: DMKVTQMPRYLIKRMGENVLLECGQDMSHETMYWYRQDPGLGLQLIYISYDVDSNSEGDIPKGYRVSRKKREHFSLILDSAKTNQTSVYFCASSFPTGDNTEVFFGKGTRLTVV.

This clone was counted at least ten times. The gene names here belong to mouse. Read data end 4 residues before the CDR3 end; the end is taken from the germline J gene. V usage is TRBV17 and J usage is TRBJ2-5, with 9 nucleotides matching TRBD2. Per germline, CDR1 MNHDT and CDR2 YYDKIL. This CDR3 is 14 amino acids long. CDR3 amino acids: CASSHGGAGDTQYF. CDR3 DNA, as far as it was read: TGTGCTAGCAGTCATGGGGGGGCCGGGGAC.

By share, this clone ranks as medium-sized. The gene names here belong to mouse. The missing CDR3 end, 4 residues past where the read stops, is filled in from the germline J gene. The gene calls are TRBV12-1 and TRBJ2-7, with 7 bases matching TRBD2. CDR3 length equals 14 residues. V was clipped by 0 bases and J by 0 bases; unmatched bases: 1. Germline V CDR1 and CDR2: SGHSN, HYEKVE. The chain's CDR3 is CASSLVGGSYEQYF. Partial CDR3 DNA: TGTGCCAGCTCTCTCGTGGGGGGCTCCTAT.

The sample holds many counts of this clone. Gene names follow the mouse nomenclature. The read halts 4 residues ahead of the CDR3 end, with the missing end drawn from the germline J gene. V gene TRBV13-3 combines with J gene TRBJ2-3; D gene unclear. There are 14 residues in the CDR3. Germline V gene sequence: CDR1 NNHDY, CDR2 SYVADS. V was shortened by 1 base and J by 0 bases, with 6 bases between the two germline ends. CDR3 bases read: TGTGCCAGCAGTGATCGCAGAAGTGCAGAA. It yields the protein CASSDRRSAE. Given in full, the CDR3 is CASSDRRSAETLYF.

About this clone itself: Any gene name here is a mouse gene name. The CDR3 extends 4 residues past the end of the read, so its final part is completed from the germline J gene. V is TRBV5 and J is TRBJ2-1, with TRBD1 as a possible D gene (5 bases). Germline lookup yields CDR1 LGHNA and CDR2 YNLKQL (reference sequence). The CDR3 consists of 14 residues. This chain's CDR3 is CASSQDNRRAEQFF. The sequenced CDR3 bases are TGTGCCAGCAGCCAAGATAACAGGAGGGCT.

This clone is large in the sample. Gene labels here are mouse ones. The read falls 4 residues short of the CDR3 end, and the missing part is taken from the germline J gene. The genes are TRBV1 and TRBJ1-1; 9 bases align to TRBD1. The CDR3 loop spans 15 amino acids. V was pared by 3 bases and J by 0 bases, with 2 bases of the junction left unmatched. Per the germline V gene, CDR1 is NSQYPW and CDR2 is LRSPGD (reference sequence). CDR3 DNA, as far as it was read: TGCACCTGCAGTGCCCGGGACAGGGCAAACACA. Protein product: CTCSARDRANT. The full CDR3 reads CTCSARDRANTEVFF.

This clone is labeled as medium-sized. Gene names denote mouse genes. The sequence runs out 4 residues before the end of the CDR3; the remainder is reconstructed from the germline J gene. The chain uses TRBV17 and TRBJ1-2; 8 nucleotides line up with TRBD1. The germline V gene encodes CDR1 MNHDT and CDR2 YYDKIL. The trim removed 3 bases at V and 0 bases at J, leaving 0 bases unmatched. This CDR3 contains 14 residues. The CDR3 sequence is CASSRDRANSDYTF. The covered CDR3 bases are TGTGCTAGCAGTAGGGACAGGGCAAACTCC. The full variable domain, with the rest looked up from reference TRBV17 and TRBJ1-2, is DTTVKQNPRYKLARVGKPVNLICSQTMNHDTMYWYQKKPNQAPKLLLFYYDKILNREADTFEKFQSSRPNNSFCSLYIGSAGLEYSAMYLCASSRDRANSDYTFGSGTRLLVI.

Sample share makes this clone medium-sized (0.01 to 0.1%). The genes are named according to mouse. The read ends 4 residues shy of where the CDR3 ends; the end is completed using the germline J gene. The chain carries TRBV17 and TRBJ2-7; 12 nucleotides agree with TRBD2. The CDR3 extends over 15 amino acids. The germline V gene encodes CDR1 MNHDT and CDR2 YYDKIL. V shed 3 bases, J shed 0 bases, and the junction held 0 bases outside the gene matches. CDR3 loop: CASSRDWGGSYEQYF. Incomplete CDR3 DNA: TGTGCTAGCAGTAGGGACTGGGGGGGCTCCTAT. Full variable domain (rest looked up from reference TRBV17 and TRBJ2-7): DTTVKQNPRYKLARVGKPVNLICSQTMNHDTMYWYQKKPNQAPKLLLFYYDKILNREADTFEKFQSSRPNNSFCSLYIGSAGLEYSAMYLCASSRDWGGSYEQYFGPGTRLTVL.

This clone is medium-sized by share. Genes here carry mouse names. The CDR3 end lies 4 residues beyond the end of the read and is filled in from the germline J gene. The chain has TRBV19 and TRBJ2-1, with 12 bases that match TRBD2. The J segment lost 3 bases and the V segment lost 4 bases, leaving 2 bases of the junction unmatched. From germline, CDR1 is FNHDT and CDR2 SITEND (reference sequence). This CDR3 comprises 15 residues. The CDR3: CASSLDWGGYAEQFF. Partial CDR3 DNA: TGTGCCAGCAGTTTGGACTGGGGGGGCTATGCT.

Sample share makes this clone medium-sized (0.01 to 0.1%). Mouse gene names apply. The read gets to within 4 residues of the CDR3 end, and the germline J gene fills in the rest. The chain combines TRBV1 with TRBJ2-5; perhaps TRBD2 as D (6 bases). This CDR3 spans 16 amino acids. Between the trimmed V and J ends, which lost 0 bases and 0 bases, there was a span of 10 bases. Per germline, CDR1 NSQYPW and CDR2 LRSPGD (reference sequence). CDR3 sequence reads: CTCSADYWVNQDTQYF. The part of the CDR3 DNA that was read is TGCACCTGCAGTGCAGATTACTGGGTTAACCAAGAC.

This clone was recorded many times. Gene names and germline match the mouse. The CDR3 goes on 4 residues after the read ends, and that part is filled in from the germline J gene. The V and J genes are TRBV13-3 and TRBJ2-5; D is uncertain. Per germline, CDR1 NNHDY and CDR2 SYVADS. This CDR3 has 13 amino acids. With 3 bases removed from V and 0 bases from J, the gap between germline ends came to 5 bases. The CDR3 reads CASSGHNQDTQYF. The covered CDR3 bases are TGTGCCAGCAGTGGACATAACCAAGAC.

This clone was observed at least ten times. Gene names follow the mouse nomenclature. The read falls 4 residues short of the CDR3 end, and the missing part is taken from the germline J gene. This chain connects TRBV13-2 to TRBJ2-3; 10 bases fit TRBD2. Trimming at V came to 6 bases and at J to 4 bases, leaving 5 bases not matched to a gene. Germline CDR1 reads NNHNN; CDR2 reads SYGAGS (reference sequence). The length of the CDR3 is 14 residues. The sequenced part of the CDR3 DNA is TGTGCCAGCGCAGGACTGGGGGCCTCAGAA. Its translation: CASAGLGASE. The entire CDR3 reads CASAGLGASETLYF.

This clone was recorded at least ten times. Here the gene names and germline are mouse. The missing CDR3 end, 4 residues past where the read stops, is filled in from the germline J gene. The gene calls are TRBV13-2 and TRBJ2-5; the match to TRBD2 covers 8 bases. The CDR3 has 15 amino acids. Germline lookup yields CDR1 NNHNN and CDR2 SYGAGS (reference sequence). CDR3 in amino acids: CASGGGGGRGDTQYF. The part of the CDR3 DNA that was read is TGTGCCAGCGGGGGAGGGGGGGGGCGCGGAGAC.

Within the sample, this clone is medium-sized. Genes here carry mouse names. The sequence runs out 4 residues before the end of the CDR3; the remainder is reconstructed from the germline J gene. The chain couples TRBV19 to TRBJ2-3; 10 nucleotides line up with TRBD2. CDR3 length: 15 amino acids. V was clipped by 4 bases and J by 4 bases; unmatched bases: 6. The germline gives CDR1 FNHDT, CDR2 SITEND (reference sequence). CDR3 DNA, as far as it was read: TGTGCCAGCAGTCCCCGGACTGGGGGTTCAGAA. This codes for CASSPRTGGSE. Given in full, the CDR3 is CASSPRTGGSETLYF. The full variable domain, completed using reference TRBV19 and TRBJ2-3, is GGIITQTPKFLIGQEGQKLTLKCQQNFNHDTMYWYRQDSGKGLRLIYYSITENDLQKGDLSEGYDASREKKSSFSLTVTSAQKNEMAVFLCASSPRTGGSETLYFGSGTRLTVL.